These 29 T cell receptor beta chains came from one sample sequenced in a study of T cell responses to AZD1222 COVID-19 vaccine. The data were produced by immunoSEQ multiplex PCR, yet TCRdb's version contains in-frame clones alone and is incomplete. The sample contains over 85,000 clones, about 88% of which appear only once. This material consisted of peripheral blood, taken on day 0 of AZD1222 vaccination. Receptors originate from an adult in good health.

This clone was seen just once. The chain couples TRBV7-8 to TRBJ2-2; D perhaps matches TRBD2 (5 bases). Germline V lookup: CDR1 SGHVS, CDR2 FQNEAQ. The V end lost 2 bases, the J end lost 4 bases, and 11 bases lay between the germline ends. CDR3 length equals 15 residues. CDR3 protein: CASSLLSGATGELFF. In DNA form, the CDR3 reads TGTGCCAGCAGCTTACTGAGCGGAGCCACCGGGGAGCTGTTTTTT.

This chain links TRBV21-1 with TRBJ1-5; the DNA was not compared with TRBD1, the D call given in the table. TRBV21-1 is designated a pseudogene. The CDR3 has 17 residues. The DNA for the CDR3 is TGTGCCAGCATCGATTCCTTACGGGACAGGGGGCATCAGCCCCAGCATTTT. Amino acids: CASIDSLRDRGHQPQHF.

The rearrangement links TRBV5-1 to TRBJ1-6; the D is unclear. CDR1 and CDR2 from the germline V gene are SGHRS and YFSETQ. V was cut by 1 base and J by 2 bases, with 7 bases left in between. This CDR3 comprises 15 residues. The CDR3 DNA reads TGCGCCAGCAGCTTGAAGGCTCCCTATAATTCACCCCTCCACTTT. It is translated as CASSLKAPYNSPLHF.

V usage is TRBV13 and J usage is TRBJ1-1; D not certain. There are 13 residues in the CDR3. From germline, CDR1 is PRHDT and CDR2 FYEKMQ (reference sequence). V shed 5 bases and J shed 1 base, with 8 bases lying between them. CDR3 nucleotide sequence: TGTGCCAGCAGCCTGATCAGGAACACTGAAGCTTTCTTT. This sequence encodes CASSLIRNTEAFF.

This clone appeared a few times. This sequence joins TRBV19 and TRBJ1-6; D remains ambiguous. The ends were cut back, 7 bases at V and 3 bases at J, with 10 bases in the middle. The CDR3 consists of 14 residues. Germline V gene data show CDR1 as LNHDA and CDR2 as SQIVND (reference sequence). CDR3 region: CASTVAGYNSPLHF. Here the CDR3 DNA reads TGTGCCAGTACCGTGGCGGGCTATAATTCACCCCTCCACTTT. Supplemented by reference TRBV19 and TRBJ1-6, the full variable domain reads DGGITQSPKYLFRKEGQNVTLSCEQNLNHDAMYWYRQDPGQGLRLIYYSQIVNDFQKGDIAEGYSVSREKKESFPLTVTSAQKNPTAFYLCASTVAGYNSPLHFGNGTRLTVT.

This clone was counted once. This sequence joins TRBV6-5 and TRBJ1-3; D possibly corresponds to TRBD1 (5 bases). The germline gives CDR1 MNHEY, CDR2 SVGAGI. V was cut by 2 bases and J by 2 bases, with 10 bases left in between. The CDR3 totals 15 residues. CDR3 nucleotide sequence: TGTGCCAGCAGTTACCAACAGGTACCTGGAAACACCATATATTTT. Encoded protein: CASSYQQVPGNTIYF.

J is TRBJ1-1 and V is TRBV9; D remains ambiguous. V was cut by 0 bases and J by 5 bases, with 8 bases left in between. Germline assignment: CDR1 SGDLS and CDR2 YYNGEE. The CDR3 loop spans 13 amino acids. CDR3 coding DNA: TGTGCCAGCAGCGTAGAAACCGCTACTGAAGCTTTCTTT. Amino acids: CASSVETATEAFF.

The chain carries TRBV5-4 and TRBJ2-4, with 8 bases aligning to TRBD1. The trim removed 3 bases at V and 0 bases at J, leaving 11 bases unmatched. CDR3 length: 18 amino acids. Germline V lookup: CDR1 SGHNT, CDR2 YYREEE (reference sequence). In nucleotides, the CDR3 is TGTGCCAGCAGCTCCGGACAGGGAAGGGGGCTAGCCAAAAACATTCAGTACTTC. It specifies CASSSGQGRGLAKNIQYF.

The chain couples TRBV5-1 to TRBJ1-4, with a possible D match to TRBD1 (5 bases). V gave up 4 bases and J gave up 8 bases, with 12 bases separating them. Germline V gives CDR1 SGHRS, CDR2 YFSETQ. This CDR3 contains 13 residues. The CDR3 sequence is CASSRGTLEKLFF. CDR3 in DNA: TGCGCCAGCAGCCGCGGGACTCTCGAAAAACTGTTTTTT.

The rearrangement joins TRBV9 to TRBJ2-7; D gene uncertain. From germline, CDR1 is SGDLS and CDR2 YYNGEE. Trimming shortened V by 3 bases and J by 2 bases, and 6 bases separated the two germline ends. The CDR3 totals 12 residues. CDR3 loop: CASSGGTYEQYF. Written as DNA, the CDR3 is TGTGCCAGCAGCGGGGGAACCTACGAGCAGTACTTC.

This chain connects TRBV5-8 to TRBJ1-4, with D hard to call. From germline, CDR1 is SGHTS and CDR2 YDEGEE. The CDR3 has 15 amino acids. Trimming shortened V by 4 bases and J by 8 bases, and 18 bases separated the two germline ends. The CDR3 reads CASSPAWGRGEKLFF. The CDR3 DNA follows: TGTGCCAGCAGCCCGGCCTGGGGTCGTGGCGAAAAACTGTTTTTT.

The CDR3 spells CASSLGQGKANVLTF. The CDR3 DNA reads TGTGCCAGCAGCTTAGGACAGGGGAAGGCCAACGTCCTGACTTTC. The rearrangement uses TRBV7-9 and TRBJ2-6; TRBD1 agrees at 8 bases. With 1 base clipped from V and 6 bases from J, the junction kept 2 bases outside the gene matches. The CDR3 covers 15 residues. In germline, CDR1 is SEHNR, CDR2 FQNEAQ (reference sequence).

This clone was detected a few times. The chain is built from TRBV27 and TRBJ2-1; 7 nucleotides align to TRBD1. The CDR3 sequence is 13 residues long. Germline values: CDR1 MNHEY, CDR2 SMNVEV (reference sequence). V trimming: 5 bases; J trimming: 4 bases; junction bases outside the gene matches: 2. In DNA, the CDR3 is TGTGCCAGCAGTACGACAGGGTACAATGAGCAGTTCTTC. It encodes CASSTTGYNEQFF.

The chain links TRBV11-1 to TRBJ2-7, with unresolved D. Trimming took 0 bases from V and 6 from J, leaving 15 bases between them. CDR3 size: 15 residues. Germline CDR1 reads SGHAT; CDR2 reads FQDESV (reference sequence). The CDR3 region is CASSLAGGSLREQYF. In nucleotides, the CDR3 is TGTGCCAGCAGCTTAGCTGGTGGCTCACTCCGCGAGCAGTACTTC.

The chain carries TRBV9 and TRBJ1-1, with no clear D. This CDR3 has 12 amino acids. V gave up 1 base and J gave up 8 bases, with 9 bases separating them. Germline V CDR1 and CDR2: SGDLS, YYNGEE. The CDR3 bases are TGTGCCAGCAGCGTAAGGAGCGGGGAAGCTTTCTTT. Translating it yields CASSVRSGEAFF. The full variable domain, in which reference TRBV9 and TRBJ1-1 provide the parts outside the CDR3, is DSGVTQTPKHLITATGQRVTLRCSPRSGDLSVYWYQQSLDQGLQFLIQYYNGEERAKGNILERFSAQQFPDLHSELNLSSLELGDSALYFCASSVRSGEAFFGQGTRLTVV.

The gene calls are TRBV3-1 (or the pseudogene TRBV3-2) and TRBJ1-2; D unclear. Trimming stripped 1 base from V and 1 base from J, with 10 bases between. The CDR3 sequence is 15 residues long. Germline V gene sequence: CDR1 LGHDT, CDR2 YNNKEL (reference sequence). The DNA of the CDR3 is TGTGCCAGCAGCCAAGGGTCGGGCAGTAACTATGGCTACACCTTC. Translating it yields CASSQGSGSNYGYTF.

V gene TRBV6-5 combines with J gene TRBJ2-5; D is perhaps TRBD2 (5 bases). The CDR3 contains 11 residues. Germline CDR1 and CDR2: MNHEY and SVGAGI. Trimming shortened V by 8 bases and J by 5 bases, and 9 bases separated the two germline ends. CDR3 sequence (DNA): TGTGCCAGCGCCCGAGGGGAGACCCAGTACTTC. This sequence encodes CASARGETQYF.

The genes are TRBV7-2 and TRBJ1-2; 7 bases are a match to TRBD1. There are 17 residues in the CDR3. Germline V lookup: CDR1 SGHTA, CDR2 FQGNSA. V dropped 5 bases and J dropped 2; count of bases not matched to a gene: 14. The DNA for the CDR3 is TGTGCCAGCAGCACCAGGGGGGCCCTAAACTCCAACTATGGCTACACCTTC. Translation: CASSTRGALNSNYGYTF.

This chain uses TRBV19 with TRBJ1-4; possible D gene TRBD1, 5 bases. Trimming stripped 6 bases from V and 8 bases from J, with 16 bases between. The CDR3 totals 14 residues. Germline V gene data show CDR1 as LNHDA and CDR2 as SQIVND (reference sequence). The CDR3: CASRAPGTVEKLFF. Written as DNA, the CDR3 is TGTGCCAGTAGGGCCCCCGGGACTGTCGAAAAACTGTTTTTT.

This chain connects TRBV25-1 to TRBJ2-5; possibly TRBD1 or TRBD2 for D (5 bases each). Trimming removed 2 bases at V and 5 bases at J, with 15 bases between. The CDR3 length is 15 residues. Germline V gene data show CDR1 as MGHDK and CDR2 as SYGVNS. The CDR3 is CASSERYRGEETQYF. The CDR3 nucleotides read TGTGCCAGCAGTGAACGGTATCGAGGGGAGGAGACCCAGTACTTC. The full variable domain, completed using reference TRBV25-1 and TRBJ2-5, is EADIYQTPRYLVIGTGKKITLECSQTMGHDKMYWYQQDPGMELHLIHYSYGVNSTEKGDLSSESTVSRIRTEHFPLTLESARPSHTSQYLCASSERYRGEETQYFGPGTRLLVL.

CDR3 sequence reads: CASSYRTGRGFSGYTF. The CDR3 bases are TGTGCCAGCAGCTATCGGACAGGCCGAGGCTTCAGCGGCTACACCTTC. The rearrangement joins TRBV11-2 to TRBJ1-2, with 7 positions matching TRBD1. Unmatched junction bases numbered 16, after V lost 4 bases and J lost 8 bases. CDR3 length: 16 residues. CDR1 SGHAT and CDR2 FQNNGV come from the germline V gene.

The chain couples TRBV19 to TRBJ2-3, with D possibly TRBD1 on 6 matching bases. V gave up 5 bases and J gave up 4 bases, with 13 bases separating them. Germline-derived CDR1 and CDR2 are LNHDA and SQIVND (reference sequence). The CDR3 sequence is 14 residues long. The CDR3 DNA reads as TGTGCCAGTAGTGTGTGGACAGCAGCAGATACGCAGTATTTT. This translates into CASSVWTAADTQYF.

The rearrangement joins TRBV6-6 to TRBJ2-1; tentative D call: TRBD1 (6 bases). Germline V gives CDR1 MNHNY, CDR2 SVGAGI (reference sequence). Trimming removed 8 bases at V and 4 bases at J, with 15 bases between. The CDR3 length is 14 residues. Here the CDR3 reads CASVGGTLYNEQFF. In DNA form, the CDR3 reads TGTGCCAGCGTAGGGGGAACCTTATACAATGAGCAGTTCTTC.

The gene calls are TRBV20-1 and TRBJ1-1; D is unclear. V lost 0 bases and J 13 bases, leaving 6 bases between the germline ends. CDR1 DFQATT and CDR2 SNEGSKA come from the germline V gene (reference sequence). The CDR3 extends over 9 amino acids. The CDR3 DNA is TGCAGTGCTAGAGAGGACGGTTTCTTT. Translated: CSAREDGFF.

This chain uses TRBV7-8 with TRBJ1-1, with 7 positions matching TRBD1. Per germline, CDR1 SGHVS and CDR2 FQNEAQ. The CDR3 totals 16 residues. Germline trimming cut 4 bases from V and 1 base from J; bases unmatched to any gene: 9. The CDR3 reads CASSSGQFIGNTEAFF. The DNA of the CDR3 is TGTGCCAGCAGCTCGGGACAGTTCATAGGGAACACTGAAGCTTTCTTT.

The chain uses TRBV3-1 (or the pseudogene TRBV3-2) and TRBJ1-2; D remains ambiguous. This CDR3 comprises 12 residues. Germline V CDR1 and CDR2: LGHDT, YNNKEL (reference sequence). V gave up 4 bases and J gave up 8 bases, with 11 bases separating them. CDR3 sequence reads: CASSRRERGYTF. The CDR3 DNA sequence: TGTGCCAGCAGCCGGAGGGAGAGAGGCTACACCTTC.

The chain couples TRBV12-3 or TRBV12-4 to TRBJ1-1, with unresolved D. This CDR3 is 11 amino acids long. V shed 2 bases and J shed 11 bases, with 9 bases lying between them. The CDR3 region has the DNA TGTGCCAGCAGTTTAATGGGAGGGGCTTTCTTT. It translates to CASSLMGGAFF.

Concerning this clone itself: Different DNA sequences within this sample yield the same CDR3. J is TRBJ2-1 and V is TRBV5-1; D is possibly TRBD2 (5 bases). CDR3 length: 12 amino acids. Germline-derived CDR1 and CDR2 are SGHRS and YFSETQ. Trimming removed 2 bases from V and 8 bases from J, with 8 bases in between. The CDR3 DNA sequence: TGCGCCAGCAGCTTAGTTAGCGATGAGCAGTTCTTC. Protein product: CASSLVSDEQFF. The whole variable domain, remainder taken from reference TRBV5-1 and TRBJ2-1, is KAGVTQTPRYLIKTRGQQVTLSCSPISGHRSVSWYQQTPGQGLQFLFEYFSETQRNKGNFPGRFSGRQFSNSRSEMNVSTLELGDSALYLCASSLVSDEQFFGPGTRLTVL.

The V and J genes are TRBV30 and TRBJ1-2; D may be TRBD1 (5 bases). V dropped 1 base and J dropped 4 bases, with 13 bases sitting between them. The germline V gene has CDR1 GTSNPN and CDR2 SVGIG (reference sequence). This CDR3 is 14 amino acids long. For the CDR3, the DNA is TGTGCCTGGAGTGCATCAGGGCTTTTCTATGGCTACACCTTC. Encoded protein: CAWSASGLFYGYTF.